This entry lists 10 T cell receptor beta chains sequenced from one sample in a study of blood T cell repertoires in COVID-19. This table comes from immunoSEQ multiplex PCR, and its TCRdb copy is limited to in-frame clones, with some not included. The sample holds 30,000 to 45,000 clones, roughly 87% seen once. Sequencing was performed on peripheral blood. The receptors here all came from a human donor in a cohort sampled during active COVID-19.

CDR3 nucleotide sequence: TGTGCCAGCAGTTACTCTGGGCAGGTTAACTACAATGAGCAGTTCTTC. Protein product: CASSYSGQVNYNEQFF. The rearrangement joins TRBV6-5 to TRBJ2-1; no clear D. The germline V gene has CDR1 MNHEY and CDR2 SVGAGI. CDR3 length equals 16 residues. V gave up 0 bases and J gave up 3 bases, with 12 bases separating them.

The V call is TRBV13, the J call TRBJ1-1; D gene unclear. The CDR3 extends over 16 amino acids. The V and J ends lost 5 bases and 0 bases respectively, with 16 bases between them. Germline V gene sequence: CDR1 PRHDT, CDR2 FYEKMQ (reference sequence). The CDR3, as DNA: TGTGCCAGCAGCCTCCCCGTGAGCGGCCTGAACACTGAAGCTTTCTTT. Amino acids: CASSLPVSGLNTEAFF.

J is TRBJ2-3 and V is TRBV7-9; D uncertain. Between the trimmed V and J ends, which lost 5 bases and 4 bases, there was a span of 7 bases. The CDR3 runs to 12 residues. Germline V lookup: CDR1 SEHNR, CDR2 FQNEAQ (reference sequence). The CDR3 sequence is CASSLTADTQYF. The CDR3 bases are TGTGCCAGCAGCCTCACGGCAGATACGCAGTATTTT.

V gene TRBV18 combines with J gene TRBJ1-2; 7 nucleotides match TRBD1. This CDR3 region has 15 residues. The trim removed 3 bases at V and 5 bases at J, leaving 9 bases unmatched. Germline lookup yields CDR1 KGHSH and CDR2 LQKENI. The CDR3 DNA reads as TGTGCCAGCTCACCCCAGAGACAGGGAATTTATGGCTACACCTTC. Residues: CASSPQRQGIYGYTF.

This sequence joins TRBV13 and TRBJ2-7; D possibly corresponds to TRBD1 (5 bases). Germline-derived CDR1 and CDR2 are PRHDT and FYEKMQ (reference sequence). The ends were cut back, 1 base at V and 0 bases at J, with 7 bases in the middle. This CDR3 is built from 14 residues. In DNA, the CDR3 is TGTGCCAGCAGCTTAGCTGACAGCTCCTACGAGCAGTACTTC. Protein sequence: CASSLADSSYEQYF.

This chain links TRBV28 with TRBJ1-5; a weak D match, TRBD1 (5 bases). Germline V gene sequence: CDR1 MDHEN, CDR2 SYDVKM. The V end was cut by 5 bases, the J end by 1 base, with 15 bases between. The CDR3 loop spans 16 amino acids. CDR3 in DNA: TGTGCCAGCAGTCCCTTACAGGTTCCGAGCAATCAGCCCCAGCATTTT. Its translation: CASSPLQVPSNQPQHF.

The V call is TRBV28, the J call TRBJ2-3; tentative D call: TRBD1 (6 bases). Germline lookup yields CDR1 MDHEN and CDR2 SYDVKM. The CDR3 loop spans 13 amino acids. Trimming removed 5 bases at V and 3 bases at J, with 9 bases between. The CDR3 DNA is TGTGCCAGCAGTATAGGGGGAACAGATACGCAGTATTTT. Translated: CASSIGGTDTQYF.

This clone was observed once. CDR3 protein: CASSKVSDSKYEQYF. For the CDR3, the DNA is TGTGCCAGCAGCAAAGTCAGCGACTCTAAATACGAGCAGTACTTC. The chain is built from TRBV21-1 and TRBJ2-7; TRBD2, the table's D call, lacks a check against the DNA. TRBV21-1 is classified as a pseudogene. This CDR3 has 15 residues.

V usage is TRBV2 and J usage is TRBJ2-1; 8 bases fit TRBD1. With 6 bases clipped from V and 0 bases from J, the junction kept 4 bases outside the gene matches. The CDR3 length is 15 residues. Per germline, CDR1 SNHLY and CDR2 FYNNEI. CDR3 DNA: TGTGCCAGCAGCATGGGACAGGTCTCCTACAATGAGCAGTTCTTC. Translated, it gives CASSMGQVSYNEQFF.

V gene TRBV28 combines with J gene TRBJ2-7; 9 nucleotides agree with TRBD1. Germline values: CDR1 MDHEN, CDR2 SYDVKM. The CDR3 runs 15 residues. The V gene end was trimmed by 3 bases and the J gene end by 0 bases; junction bases not matched to a gene: 3. Here the CDR3 reads CASSLTGGNSYEQYF. CDR3 DNA: TGTGCCAGCAGTTTGACAGGGGGAAACTCCTACGAGCAGTACTTC.